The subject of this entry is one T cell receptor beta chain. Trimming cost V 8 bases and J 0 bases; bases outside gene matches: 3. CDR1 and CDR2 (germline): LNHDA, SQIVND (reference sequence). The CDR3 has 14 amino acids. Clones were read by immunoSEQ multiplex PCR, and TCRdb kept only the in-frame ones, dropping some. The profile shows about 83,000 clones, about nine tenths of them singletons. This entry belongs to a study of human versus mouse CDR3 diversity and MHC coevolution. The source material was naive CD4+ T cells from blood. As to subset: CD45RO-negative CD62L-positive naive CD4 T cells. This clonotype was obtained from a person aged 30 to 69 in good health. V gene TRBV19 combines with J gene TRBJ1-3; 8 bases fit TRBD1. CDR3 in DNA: TGTGCCAGTTGGGGACAGGCCTCTGGAAACACCATATATTTT. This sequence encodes CASWGQASGNTIYF.